The clone carrying this T cell receptor beta chain was counted many times. This sample was included in a study of T cells of healthy individuals. TCRdb re-called the 5' RACE reads with MiXCR, one entry per CDR3 protein. The data hold around 100,000 distinct CDR3 sequences, with 15% to 20% observed a single time. The V segment lost 6 bases and the J segment 2 bases; nucleotides outside the gene matches: 4. The CDR3 extends over 14 amino acids. The V gene's germline CDR1 is MNHNY and CDR2 SVGAGI (reference sequence). The TCR sequence derives from a human donor in good health. V usage is TRBV6-6 and J usage is TRBJ1-5, with 7 bases lining up with TRBD1. DNA of the CDR3: TGTGCCAGCAGCCGCGACAGGGGCAATCAGCCCCAGCATTTT. Its protein product is CASSRDRGNQPQHF.